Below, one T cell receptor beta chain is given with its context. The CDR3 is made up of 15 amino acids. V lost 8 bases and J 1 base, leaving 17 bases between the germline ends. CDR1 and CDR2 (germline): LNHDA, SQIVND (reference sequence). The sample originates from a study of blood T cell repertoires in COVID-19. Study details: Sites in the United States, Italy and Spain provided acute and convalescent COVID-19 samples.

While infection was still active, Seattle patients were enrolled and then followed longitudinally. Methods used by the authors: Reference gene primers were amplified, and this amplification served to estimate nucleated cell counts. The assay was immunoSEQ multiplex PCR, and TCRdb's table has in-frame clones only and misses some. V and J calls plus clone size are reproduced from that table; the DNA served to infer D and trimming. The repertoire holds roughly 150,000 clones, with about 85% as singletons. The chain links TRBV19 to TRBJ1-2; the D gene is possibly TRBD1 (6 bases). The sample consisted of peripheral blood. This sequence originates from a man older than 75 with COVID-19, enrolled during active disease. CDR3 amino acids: CASAGRQGGNYGYTF. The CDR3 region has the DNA TGTGCCAGTGCGGGTCGGCAAGGGGGTAACTATGGCTACACCTTC.